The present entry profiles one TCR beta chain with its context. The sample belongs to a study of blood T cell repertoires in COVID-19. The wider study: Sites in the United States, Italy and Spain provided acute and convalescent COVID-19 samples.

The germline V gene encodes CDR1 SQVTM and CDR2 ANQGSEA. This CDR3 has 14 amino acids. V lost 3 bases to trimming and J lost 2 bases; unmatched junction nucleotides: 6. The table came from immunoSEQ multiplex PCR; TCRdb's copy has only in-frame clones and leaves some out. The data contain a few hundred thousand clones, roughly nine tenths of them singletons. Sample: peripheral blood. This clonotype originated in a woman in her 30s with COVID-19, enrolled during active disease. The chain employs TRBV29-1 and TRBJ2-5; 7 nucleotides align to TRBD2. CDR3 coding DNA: TGCAGCGTTGACGGCACTAGCGCTCAAGAGACCCAGTACTTC. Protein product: CSVDGTSAQETQYF.